This record looks at one T cell receptor (beta chain) sequence and its context. What it binds is unknown. The sample belongs to a study of CD8 T cells in ankylosing spondylitis. Overall study findings and caveats: In ankylosing spondylitis patients, matched synovial fluid reportedly showed significant enrichment of disease-linked clones. Fewer than 10 highly homologous variants formed a TCR beta motif that appeared characteristic of ankylosing spondylitis blood.

Germline CDR1 and CDR2: PRHDT and FYEKMQ (reference sequence). V shed 3 bases and J shed 2 bases, with 11 bases lying between them. This CDR3 is 14 amino acids long. Generation of TCR beta libraries employed quantitative 5'-RACE incorporating molecular barcodes. TCRdb recomputed calls from the 5' RACE reads with MiXCR, one row per CDR3 protein. The sample has roughly 670,000 distinct CDR3 sequences, around a fifth seen once; the top ten hold about 20%. This clonotype originated in a male donor with ankylosing spondylitis. This chain uses TRBV13 with TRBJ2-7; the D gene is possibly TRBD1 (5 bases). Sequences were obtained from blood, either unsorted or a sorted T cell fraction (not recorded which). CDR3 in amino acids: CASSFFGAPYEQYF. The CDR3 DNA reads as TGTGCCAGCAGCTTTTTTGGGGCACCCTACGAGCAGTACTTC.